Included here is one TCR beta chain sequence, with context. Its antigen remains undetermined. Base quality data are lacking; no much larger clone is found one base away. V is trimmed back by 9 bases and J by 8 bases, and the junction contains 7 bases that no gene match accounts for. The CDR3, cysteine through phenylalanine, is 13 amino acids long. Just the 39-base CDR3 DNA is kept, in frame starting at base 1. CDR1 LNHDA and CDR2 SQIVND are derived from the germline V gene (reference sequence). These data belong to a study of blood T cell repertoires in COVID-19 (dated by TCRdb to the early 2020s). About the study as a whole: Samples from collaborators originated in the United States, Italy and Spain and spanned both the acute and convalescent phases of COVID-19. Where available, HLA class I and class II types were obtained from metadata supplied by the sample provider rather than from assay-based typing. The repertoires were released in a freely available public database intended as a resource for research on the immune response to SARS-CoV-2. A de-identified subject ID, COVID-19 status, age in years and sex were almost always included in the sample metadata. The material from the prospective study consisted of cDNA or gDNA derived from T cells, B-cell-depleted T cells, or PBMCs. Deeply sampled blood TCRbeta repertoires from subjects exposed to, actively infected with, or recovered from COVID-19 were included in the dataset. Samples came from the ongoing ImmuneRACE study (first 160 participants) plus 1,254 subjects from 6 global collaborators. The research as a whole found: How much clinical and demographic metadata was included differed by source and by participant, and the metadata was provided uncurated.

TCRbeta CDR3 regions were amplified from genomic DNA by means of the immunoSEQ Assay, a bias-controlled multiplex PCR. Processing in the source paper ran as follows. The number of nucleated cells in each sample was estimated from the amplification of reference gene primers within the assay. To quantify the absolute abundance of each unique TCRbeta CDR3 rearrangement, sequence reads were collapsed and filtered. For each sample, productive Simpson clonality was calculated as the square root of Simpson's diversity index over productive rearrangements. This immuneACCESS table, as held by TCRdb, lists in-frame sequences with V and J called but not all clones. Of the missing ones, under half trace to an unresolved V gene in checked studies; the others have no known cause. V and J calls and clone size are as listed in that table; D and trimming were resolved from the DNA. In this sample the table shows approximately 63,000 clones, about nine tenths of which occur a single time. 1% to 1.5% of the sample comes from the top ten.

Whole blood was collected in K2EDTA tubes by collaborating institutions according to the institutions' own protocols. Collaborator samples were shipped for TCRbeta analysis as frozen whole blood, isolated PBMCs, or DNA extracted from either sample type. Recombination joined TRBV19 with TRBJ1-6, and TRBD1 aligns with 7 junction nucleotides. The specimen sequenced was peripheral blood. This TCR derives from a woman older than 75 with acute or convalescent COVID-19. The DNA is as follows: TGTGCCAGCTCCGATACAGGGGATTCACCCCTCCACTTT. Its protein is CASSDTGDSPLHF.